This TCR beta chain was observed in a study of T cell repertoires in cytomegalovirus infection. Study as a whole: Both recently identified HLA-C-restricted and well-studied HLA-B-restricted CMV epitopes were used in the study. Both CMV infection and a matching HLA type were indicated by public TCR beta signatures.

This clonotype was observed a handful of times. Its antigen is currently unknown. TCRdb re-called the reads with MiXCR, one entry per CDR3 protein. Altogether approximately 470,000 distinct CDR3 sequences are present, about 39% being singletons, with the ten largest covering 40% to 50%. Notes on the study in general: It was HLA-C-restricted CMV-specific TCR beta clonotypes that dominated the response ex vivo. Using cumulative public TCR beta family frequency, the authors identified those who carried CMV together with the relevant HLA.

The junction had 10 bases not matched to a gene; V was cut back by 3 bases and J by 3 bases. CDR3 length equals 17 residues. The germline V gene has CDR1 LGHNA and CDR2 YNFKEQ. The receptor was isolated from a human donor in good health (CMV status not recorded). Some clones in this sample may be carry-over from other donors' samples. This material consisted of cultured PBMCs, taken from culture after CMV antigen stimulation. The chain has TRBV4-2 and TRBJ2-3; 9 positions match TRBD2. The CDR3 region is CASSHPLAGEGTDTQYF. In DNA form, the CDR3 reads TGTGCCAGCAGCCATCCCTTAGCGGGAGAGGGAACAGATACGCAGTATTTT.